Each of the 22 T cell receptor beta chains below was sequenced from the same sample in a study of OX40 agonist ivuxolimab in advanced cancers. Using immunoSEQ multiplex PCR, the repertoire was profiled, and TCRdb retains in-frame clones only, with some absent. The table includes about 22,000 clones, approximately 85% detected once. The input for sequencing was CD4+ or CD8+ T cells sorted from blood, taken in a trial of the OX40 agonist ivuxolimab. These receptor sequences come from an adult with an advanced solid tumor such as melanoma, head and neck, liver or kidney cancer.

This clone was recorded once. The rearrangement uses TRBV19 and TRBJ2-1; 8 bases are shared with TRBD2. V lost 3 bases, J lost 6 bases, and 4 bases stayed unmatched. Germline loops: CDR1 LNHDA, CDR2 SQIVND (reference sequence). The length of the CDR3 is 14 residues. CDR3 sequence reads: CASSIPGLVNEQFF. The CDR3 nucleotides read TGTGCCAGTAGTATTCCGGGACTAGTCAATGAGCAGTTCTTC.

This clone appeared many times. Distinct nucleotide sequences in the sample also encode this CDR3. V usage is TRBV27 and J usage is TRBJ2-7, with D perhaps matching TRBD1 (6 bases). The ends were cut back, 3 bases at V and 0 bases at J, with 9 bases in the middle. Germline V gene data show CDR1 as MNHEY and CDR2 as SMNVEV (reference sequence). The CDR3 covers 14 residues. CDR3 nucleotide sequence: TGTGCCAGCAGTTTCTTAGGGGGCTCCTACGAGCAGTACTTC. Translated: CASSFLGGSYEQYF.

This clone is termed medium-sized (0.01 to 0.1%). The CDR3 spells CAWSVNYNEQFF. The CDR3 region has the DNA TGTGCCTGGAGTGTAAACTACAATGAGCAGTTCTTC. This chain uses TRBV30 with TRBJ2-1; D is uncertain. The CDR3 extends over 12 amino acids. Germline loops: CDR1 GTSNPN, CDR2 SVGIG (reference sequence). Trimming removed 0 bases at V and 3 bases at J, with 3 bases between.

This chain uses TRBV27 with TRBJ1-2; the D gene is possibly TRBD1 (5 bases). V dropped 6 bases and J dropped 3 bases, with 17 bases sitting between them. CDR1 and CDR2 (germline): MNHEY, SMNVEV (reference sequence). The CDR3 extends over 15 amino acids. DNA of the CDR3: TGTGCCAGCAGAATGATAGGGGTAGGATACTATGGCTACACCTTC. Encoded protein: CASRMIGVGYYGYTF.

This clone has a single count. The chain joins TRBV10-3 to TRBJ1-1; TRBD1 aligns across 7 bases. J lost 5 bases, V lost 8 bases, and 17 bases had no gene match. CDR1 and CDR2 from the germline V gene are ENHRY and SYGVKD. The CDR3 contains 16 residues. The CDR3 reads CAISGTADLKGTEAFF. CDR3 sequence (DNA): TGTGCCATCTCCGGGACAGCCGATCTTAAGGGTACTGAAGCTTTCTTT.

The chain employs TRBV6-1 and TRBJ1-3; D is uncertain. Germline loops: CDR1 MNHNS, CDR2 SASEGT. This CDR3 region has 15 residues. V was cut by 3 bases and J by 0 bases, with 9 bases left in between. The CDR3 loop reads CASSEVGSSGNTIYF. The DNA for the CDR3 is TGTGCCAGCAGTGAGGTGGGGAGCTCTGGAAACACCATATATTTT.

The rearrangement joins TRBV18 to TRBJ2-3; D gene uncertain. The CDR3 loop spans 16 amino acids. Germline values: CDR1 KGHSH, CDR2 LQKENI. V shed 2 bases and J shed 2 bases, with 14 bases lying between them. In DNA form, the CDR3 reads TGTGCCAGCTCACCATGGCCGGGTGCGAACACAGATACGCAGTATTTT. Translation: CASSPWPGANTDTQYF.

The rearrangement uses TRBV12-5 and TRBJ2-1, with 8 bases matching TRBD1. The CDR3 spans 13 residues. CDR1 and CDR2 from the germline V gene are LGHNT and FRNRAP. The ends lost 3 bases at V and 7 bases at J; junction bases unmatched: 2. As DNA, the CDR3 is TGTGCTAGTGGTTTCGACAGGGGAAATGAGCAGTTCTTC. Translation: CASGFDRGNEQFF.

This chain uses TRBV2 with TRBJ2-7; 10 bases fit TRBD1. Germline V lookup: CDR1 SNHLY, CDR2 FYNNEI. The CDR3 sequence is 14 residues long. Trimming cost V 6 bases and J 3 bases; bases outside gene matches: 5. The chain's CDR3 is CASSETGGDYEQYF. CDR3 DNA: TGTGCCAGCAGCGAGACAGGGGGCGACTACGAGCAGTACTTC. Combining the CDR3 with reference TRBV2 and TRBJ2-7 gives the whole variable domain EPEVTQTPSHQVTQMGQEVILRCVPISNHLYFYWYRQILGQKVEFLVSFYNNEISEKSEIFDDQFSVERPDGSNFTLKIRSTKLEDSAMYFCASSETGGDYEQYFGPGTRLTVT.

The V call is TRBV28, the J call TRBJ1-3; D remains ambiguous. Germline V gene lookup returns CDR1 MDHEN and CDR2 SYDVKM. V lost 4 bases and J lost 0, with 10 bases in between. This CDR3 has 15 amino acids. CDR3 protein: CASSSMGGSGNTIYF. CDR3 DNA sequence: TGTGCCAGCAGTTCCATGGGCGGCTCTGGAAACACCATATATTTT.

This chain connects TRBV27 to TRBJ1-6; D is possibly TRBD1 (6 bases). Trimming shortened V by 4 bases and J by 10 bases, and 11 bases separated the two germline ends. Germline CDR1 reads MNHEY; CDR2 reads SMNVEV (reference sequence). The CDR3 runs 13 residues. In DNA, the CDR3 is TGTGCCAGCAGTTCAACAGGGTTCTCACCCCTCCACTTT. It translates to CASSSTGFSPLHF.

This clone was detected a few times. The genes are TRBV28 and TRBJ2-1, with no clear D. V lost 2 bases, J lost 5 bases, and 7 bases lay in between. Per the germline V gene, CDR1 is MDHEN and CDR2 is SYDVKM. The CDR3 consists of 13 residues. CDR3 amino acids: CASSLPLHNEQFF. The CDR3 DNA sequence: TGTGCCAGCAGTTTACCCTTGCACAATGAGCAGTTCTTC.

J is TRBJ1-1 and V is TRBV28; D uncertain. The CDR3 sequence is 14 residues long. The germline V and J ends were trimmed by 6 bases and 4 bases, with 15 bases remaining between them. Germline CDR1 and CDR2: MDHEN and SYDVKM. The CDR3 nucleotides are TGTGCCAGCAGGGGCGGGCCGGGTTTCACTGAAGCTTTCTTT. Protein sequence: CASRGGPGFTEAFF.

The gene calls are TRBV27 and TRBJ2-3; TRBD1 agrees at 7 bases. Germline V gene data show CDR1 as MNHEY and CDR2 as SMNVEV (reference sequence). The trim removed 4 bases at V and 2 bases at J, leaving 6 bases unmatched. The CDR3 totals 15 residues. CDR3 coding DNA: TGTGCCAGCAGTTATGGGACAGCGTACACAGATACGCAGTATTTT. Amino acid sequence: CASSYGTAYTDTQYF.

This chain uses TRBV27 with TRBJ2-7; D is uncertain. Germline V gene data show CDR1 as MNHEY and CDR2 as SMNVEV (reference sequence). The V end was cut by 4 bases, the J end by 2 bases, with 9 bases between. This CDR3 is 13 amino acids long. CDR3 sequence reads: CASSSERTYEQYF. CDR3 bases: TGTGCCAGCAGTTCGGAACGGACCTACGAGCAGTACTTC.

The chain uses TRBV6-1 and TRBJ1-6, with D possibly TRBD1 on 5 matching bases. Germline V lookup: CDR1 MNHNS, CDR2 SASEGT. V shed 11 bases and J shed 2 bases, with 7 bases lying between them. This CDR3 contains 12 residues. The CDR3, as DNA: TGTGCCTCGGGGCCCTATAATTCACCCCTCCACTTT. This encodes CASGPYNSPLHF.

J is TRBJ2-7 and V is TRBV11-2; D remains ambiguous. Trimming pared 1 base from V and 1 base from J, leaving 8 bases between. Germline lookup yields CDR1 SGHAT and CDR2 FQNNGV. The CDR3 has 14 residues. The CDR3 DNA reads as TGTGCCAGCAGCTTAGTAGGCCAGTCCTACGAGCAGTACTTC. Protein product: CASSLVGQSYEQYF.

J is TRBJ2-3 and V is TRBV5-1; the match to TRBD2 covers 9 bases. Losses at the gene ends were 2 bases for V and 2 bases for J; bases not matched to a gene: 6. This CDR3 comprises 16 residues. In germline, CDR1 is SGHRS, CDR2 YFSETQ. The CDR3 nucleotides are TGCGCCAGCAGCTTTTTTGGCGGGGGGGTCACAGATACGCAGTATTTT. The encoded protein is CASSFFGGGVTDTQYF.

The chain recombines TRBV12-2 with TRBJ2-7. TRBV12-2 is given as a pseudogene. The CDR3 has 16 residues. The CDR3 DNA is TGTGCAAGTCGCTTAGGGGGGAGGGGGCCCCCCTACGAGCAGTACTTC. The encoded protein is CASRLGGRGPPYEQYF.

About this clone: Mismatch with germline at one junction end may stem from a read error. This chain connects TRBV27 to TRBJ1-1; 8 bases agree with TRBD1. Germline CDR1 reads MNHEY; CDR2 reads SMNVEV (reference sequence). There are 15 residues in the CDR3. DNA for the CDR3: TGTGCCAGCAGTATATCCGGGACAGGGAACACTGAAGCTTTCTTT. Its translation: CASSISGTGNTEAFF.

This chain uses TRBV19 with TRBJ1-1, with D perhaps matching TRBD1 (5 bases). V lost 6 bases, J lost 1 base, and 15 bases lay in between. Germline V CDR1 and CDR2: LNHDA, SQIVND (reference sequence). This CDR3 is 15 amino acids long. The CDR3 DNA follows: TGTGCCAGTAGACCCACGGGTGGGGGGAACACTGAAGCTTTCTTT. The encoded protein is CASRPTGGGNTEAFF.

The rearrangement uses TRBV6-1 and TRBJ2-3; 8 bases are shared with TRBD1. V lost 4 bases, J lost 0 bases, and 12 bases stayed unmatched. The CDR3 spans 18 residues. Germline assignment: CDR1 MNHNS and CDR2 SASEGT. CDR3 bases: TGTGCCAGCAGTGGCCGGGACAGGCCTACCGTGAGCACAGATACGCAGTATTTT. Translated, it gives CASSGRDRPTVSTDTQYF.